A single sample is the source of the 20 T cell receptor beta chains below, sequenced in a study of blood T cell repertoires in COVID-19. Assay used: immunoSEQ multiplex PCR; TCRdb lists only in-frame clones, some missing. The sample consists of about 53,000 clones, approximately 80% of them appearing once. Sequenced: peripheral blood. The origin of the receptors is a man in his 70s with active or convalescent COVID-19.

V usage is TRBV11-2 and J usage is TRBJ2-7; D remains unclear. This CDR3 has 14 amino acids. CDR1 and CDR2 (germline): SGHAT, FQNNGV. The V end lost 0 bases, the J end lost 1 base, and 7 bases lay between the germline ends. The CDR3 protein is CASSLDGQSYEQYF. The CDR3 DNA reads TGTGCCAGCAGCTTAGATGGCCAGTCCTACGAGCAGTACTTC.

V is TRBV19 and J is TRBJ1-4; 8 nucleotides line up with TRBD1. From germline, CDR1 is LNHDA and CDR2 SQIVND (reference sequence). J gave up 8 bases and V 1 base, and 6 bases lay outside the gene matches. The CDR3 totals 15 residues. This chain's CDR3 is CASSIGGTGNEKLFF. The CDR3 DNA reads TGTGCCAGTAGTATAGGAGGGACAGGTAACGAAAAACTGTTTTTT. The full variable domain, with the rest looked up from reference TRBV19 and TRBJ1-4, is DGGITQSPKYLFRKEGQNVTLSCEQNLNHDAMYWYRQDPGQGLRLIYYSQIVNDFQKGDIAEGYSVSREKKESFPLTVTSAQKNPTAFYLCASSIGGTGNEKLFFGSGTQLSVL.

The V call is TRBV29-1, the J call TRBJ2-1; no reliable D call. The CDR3 totals 13 residues. Germline V gene sequence: CDR1 SQVTM, CDR2 ANQGSEA. V was shortened by 3 bases and J by 3 bases, with 9 bases between the two germline ends. Here the CDR3 reads CSVDLYSYNEQFF. The CDR3, as DNA: TGCAGCGTTGATTTATACAGCTACAATGAGCAGTTCTTC.

CDR3 in DNA: TGTGCCAGCAGTCGGGGGGGAACAACTCAGCCCCAGCATTTT. Its translation: CASSRGGTTQPQHF. This chain uses TRBV6-2 or TRBV6-3 with TRBJ1-5, with D possibly being TRBD1 (5 bases). CDR1 is MNHEY, CDR2 SVGEGT, per germline. The CDR3 is 14 amino acids. The V and J ends lost 5 bases and 6 bases respectively, with 14 bases between them.

V gene TRBV9 combines with J gene TRBJ2-7; D might be TRBD2 (6 bases). Per the germline V gene, CDR1 is SGDLS and CDR2 is YYNGEE. CDR3 size: 16 residues. V was pared by 4 bases and J by 6 bases, with 23 bases between. The CDR3 region is CASSPTGGGEVGEQYF. The CDR3 coding sequence is TGTGCCAGCAGCCCCACTGGCGGAGGGGAGGTAGGCGAGCAGTACTTC.

In DNA form, the CDR3 reads TGTGCCAGCAGCCCGCCCACAGGGAACTATGGCTACACCTTC. Translating it yields CASSPPTGNYGYTF. The genes are TRBV7-9 and TRBJ1-2; a possible D gene is TRBD1 (6 bases). Trimming took off 5 bases at V and 2 bases at J, with 12 bases between the two ends. The CDR3 runs 14 residues. Looked up from germline, CDR1 is SEHNR and CDR2 is FQNEAQ (reference sequence).

The J gene is TRBJ1-2, the V gene TRBV4-2, with D tentatively TRBD1 (5 bases). Germline V lookup: CDR1 LGHNA, CDR2 YNFKEQ. The CDR3 is 12 residues long. The ends were cut back, 4 bases at V and 10 bases at J, with 13 bases in the middle. The CDR3 sequence: CASSLGQWIYTF. The CDR3 DNA sequence: TGTGCCAGCAGCCTTGGACAATGGATCTACACCTTC.

The gene calls are TRBV11-2 and TRBJ1-4; D perhaps matches TRBD1 (5 bases). Trimming removed 1 base at V and 8 bases at J, with 17 bases between. Germline V lookup: CDR1 SGHAT, CDR2 FQNNGV. The CDR3 runs to 16 residues. This CDR3 is CASSLGQGLFREKLFF. In DNA form, the CDR3 reads TGTGCCAGCAGCTTAGGGCAGGGCCTATTTCGGGAAAAACTGTTTTTT.

V is TRBV11-3 and J is TRBJ2-4, with TRBD2 matching 11 bases. The CDR3 has 17 amino acids. Trimming took 5 bases from V and 1 from J; bases not matched to a gene: 7. Germline V lookup: CDR1 SGHNT, CDR2 YENEEA. CDR3 loop: CASSTPLAGVAKNIQYF. The CDR3 DNA reads as TGTGCCAGCAGCACACCACTAGCGGGAGTGGCCAAAAACATTCAGTACTTC.

The CDR3 sequence is CASSYEGHLNTEAFF. CDR3 bases: TGTGCCAGCAGTTACGAGGGACACCTGAACACTGAAGCTTTCTTT. The chain has TRBV6-5 and TRBJ1-1; possible D gene TRBD1, 6 bases. Trimming cost V 2 bases and J 0 bases, with 10 bases left between them. Germline CDR1 reads MNHEY; CDR2 reads SVGAGI. The CDR3 has 15 residues.

This clone showed up just once. The chain links TRBV7-2 to TRBJ2-7; perhaps TRBD1 as D (6 bases). V shed 1 base and J shed 3 bases, with 16 bases lying between them. The CDR3 has 16 residues. The germline V gene has CDR1 SGHTA and CDR2 FQGNSA. The CDR3 nucleotides are TGTGCCAGCAGCTTAGGTTCATCCAGGGGCCTCTACGAGCAGTACTTC. Its translation: CASSLGSSRGLYEQYF.

This sequence joins TRBV20-1 and TRBJ1-2, with D possibly matching TRBD1 (5 bases). The CDR3 consists of 15 residues. Germline V lookup: CDR1 DFQATT, CDR2 SNEGSKA (reference sequence). Trimming took 5 bases from V and 1 from J, leaving 17 bases between them. The CDR3 DNA reads as TGCAGTGCTGGTGGGGGGGGAGACTTTAACTATGGCTACACCTTC. Encoded protein: CSAGGGGDFNYGYTF.

The gene calls are TRBV15 and TRBJ1-5, with 9 bases lining up with TRBD1. This CDR3 comprises 18 residues. Trimming at V came to 0 bases and at J to 5 bases, leaving 11 bases not matched to a gene. Germline V gives CDR1 LNHNV, CDR2 YYDKDF (reference sequence). DNA for the CDR3: TGTGCCACCAGCAGAGATACAATTACAGGGGGCGGATATCAGCCCCAGCATTTT. This codes for CATSRDTITGGGYQPQHF. The full variable domain, in which reference TRBV15 and TRBJ1-5 provide the parts outside the CDR3, is DAMVIQNPRYQVTQFGKPVTLSCSQTLNHNVMYWYQQKSSQAPKLLFHYYDKDFNNEADTPDNFQSRRPNTSFCFLDIRSPGLGDTAMYLCATSRDTITGGGYQPQHFGDGTRLSIL.

The chain combines TRBV28 with TRBJ1-3; TRBD1 aligns across 8 bases. This CDR3 is 15 amino acids long. CDR1 is MDHEN, CDR2 SYDVKM, per germline. V shed 6 bases and J 3 bases; nucleotides not matched to a gene: 7. The CDR3 nucleotides are TGTGCCAGCAGACCTGACAGGGGACGTGGAAACACCATATATTTT. This encodes CASRPDRGRGNTIYF.

This clone appeared a few times. This chain connects TRBV7-2 to TRBJ1-4, with 10 bases identical to TRBD1. Germline lookup yields CDR1 SGHTA and CDR2 FQGNSA. V trimming: 3 bases; J trimming: 8 bases; junction bases outside the gene matches: 6. The CDR3 contains 15 residues. CDR3: CASSFDRGPEEKLFF. The DNA for the CDR3 is TGTGCCAGCAGCTTCGACAGGGGGCCGGAAGAAAAACTGTTTTTT.

CDR3 region: CASSAGDRVNSPLHF. The CDR3 region has the DNA TGTGCCAGCAGTGCGGGGGACAGGGTTAATTCACCCCTCCACTTT. The chain is built from TRBV2 and TRBJ1-6; the match to TRBD1 covers 9 bases. CDR3 length: 15 amino acids. Germline CDR1 reads SNHLY; CDR2 reads FYNNEI. V lost 4 bases, J lost 6 bases, and 4 bases stayed unmatched.

The chain carries TRBV30 and TRBJ2-7; D possibly corresponds to TRBD1 (6 bases). V lost 4 bases, J lost 3 bases, and 10 bases lay in between. Germline lookup yields CDR1 GTSNPN and CDR2 SVGIG (reference sequence). The CDR3 totals 12 residues. The CDR3 loop reads CAWTDSFYEQYF. The CDR3 DNA reads as TGTGCCTGGACGGACAGCTTCTACGAGCAGTACTTC.

The chain is built from TRBV11-3 and TRBJ1-1; 9 bases fit TRBD1. Germline lookup yields CDR1 SGHNT and CDR2 YENEEA. The trim removed 6 bases at V and 4 bases at J, leaving 9 bases unmatched. The CDR3 is 15 residues long. The CDR3 nucleotides read TGTGCCAGCAGAATTCCGGGACAGGGCGGCACTGAAGCTTTCTTT. This encodes CASRIPGQGGTEAFF.

The chain links TRBV2 to TRBJ2-3; D perhaps matches TRBD1 (5 bases). The CDR3 has 15 residues. Germline CDR1 reads SNHLY; CDR2 reads FYNNEI. Trimming pared 1 base from V and 4 bases from J, leaving 12 bases between. CDR3 sequence: CASSEGLWGADTQYF. CDR3 in DNA: TGTGCCAGCAGTGAAGGCCTCTGGGGCGCAGATACGCAGTATTTT.

This chain uses TRBV12-5 with TRBJ2-7; no definite D call. This CDR3 is 13 amino acids long. Germline V gene data show CDR1 as LGHNT and CDR2 as FRNRAP. V was cut by 3 bases and J by 1 base, with 7 bases left in between. CDR3 residues: CASGFGWSYEQYF. The CDR3 DNA follows: TGTGCTAGTGGTTTCGGGTGGTCCTACGAGCAGTACTTC.